A selection of T cell receptor beta chains follows, all from one sample in a study of graft-versus-host responses after intestinal transplantation. Their recognized antigens are unknown. TCRdb's table, derived via immunoSEQ multiplex PCR, lists solely in-frame clones and lacks some. The sample yields some 110,000 clones, over 85% seen once. Specimen: unstimulated CD4+ T cells sorted from spleen or lymph node cells, collected before transplant. The receptors here all came from a human donor who was the organ donor for an intestinal transplant. The CDR3 runs from the conserved cysteine through the conserved F or W. D genes are given only for firm matches. Clone size, where shown, is once, few, many, or a class for clones that have expanded.

clone_size,j_call,v_call,d_call,cdr3_nt,cdr3_aa
-,TRBJ2-1,TRBV29-1,TRBD1,TGCAGCGTTTCCAACACAGGGGGCGGTCAAGAATCCAATGAGCAGTTCTTC,CSVSNTGGGQESNEQFF
-,TRBJ2-3,TRBV5-4,-,TGTGCCAGCAGCTTGGCCGCTACAGATACGCAGTATTTT,CASSLAATDTQYF
-,TRBJ2-6,TRBV27,-,TGTGCCAGCACCGCTATGACCAGCTCTGGGGCCAACGTCCTGACTTTC,CASTAMTSSGANVLTF
-,TRBJ1-2,TRBV6-9,-,TGTGCCAGCAGTTTACAGGCAGAGGGAGGCTACACCTTC,CASSLQAEGGYTF
-,TRBJ2-1,TRBV19,-,TGTACCAGTAGTATAGGCAGGGGGACTTACAATGAGCAGTTCTTC,CTSSIGRGTYNEQFF
-,TRBJ2-7,TRBV19,-,TGTGCCAGTAGTATCGGGCGGGATAAGCAGTACTTC,CASSIGRDKQYF
-,TRBJ1-5,TRBV7-3,-,TGTGCCAGCAGCGACCCTGGGACCGTCGGGCAGCCCCAGCATTTT,CASSDPGTVGQPQHF
-,TRBJ1-4,TRBV29-1,-,TGCAGCGTTGTTGGGCAGGGCCAAGAAAAACTGTTTTTT,CSVVGQGQEKLFF
-,TRBJ1-3,TRBV9,TRBD1,TGTGCCAGCAGCGTAGACATACAGGGGTATATGAGAAACACCATATATTTT,CASSVDIQGYMRNTIYF
-,TRBJ2-3,TRBV4-2,-,TGTGCCAGCAGCCAAGTGGAGAATACGCAGTATTTT,CASSQVENTQYF
once,TRBJ2-7,TRBV5-5,-,TGTGCCAGCAACTTGGCTTGGGGTCTTCTCGAGCAGTACTTC,CASNLAWGLLEQYF
-,TRBJ1-2,TRBV28,TRBD1,TGTGCCAGCAGTCCGGGACAGGGGGCGATCGTTCATGGCTACACCTTC,CASSPGQGAIVHGYTF
-,TRBJ2-7,TRBV28,TRBD1,TGTGCCAGCACAGGGGGCTACGAGCAGTACTTC,CASTGGYEQYF
-,TRBJ2-2,TRBV10-1,TRBD2,TGCGCCAGCAGTGAGGCGGGACTAGCGGGAGGGGGAAAGTGGCACACCGGGGAGCTGTTTTTT,CASSEAGLAGGGKWHTGELFF
-,TRBJ1-2,TRBV30,-,TGTGCCTGGAGTGCAGGGTTTGGACCTTATGGCTACACCTTC,CAWSAGFGPYGYTF
-,TRBJ2-1,TRBV11-2,TRBD2,TGTGCCAGCAGCTTAGTGGGGTCTAGCGGGAGGGATAAGAATGAGCAGTTCTTC,CASSLVGSSGRDKNEQFF
once,TRBJ1-2,TRBV7-9,-,TGTGCCAGCAGCTCACAGGGTCCTGGCTACACCTTC,CASSSQGPGYTF
-,TRBJ2-3,TRBV27,-,TGTGCCAGCAGTCCCCCTCTTCTGGGAGATACGCAGTATTTT,CASSPPLLGDTQYF
-,TRBJ2-3,TRBV6-5,-,TGTGCCAGCACCCTCCAAGAGAGGGTGAGAGATACGCAGTATTTT,CASTLQERVRDTQYF
-,TRBJ2-7,TRBV4-1,-,TGCGCCAGCAGCCCTACTCTGGGACAAGACTACGAGCAGTACTTC,CASSPTLGQDYEQYF
-,TRBJ2-3,TRBV5-1,TRBD1,TGCGCCAGCAGCCCTACAGGGGCAGATACGCAGTATTTT,CASSPTGADTQYF
-,TRBJ1-2,TRBV4-1,TRBD1,TGCGCCAGCAGCTTCCGGGACAGGGGCTATGGCTACACCTTC,CASSFRDRGYGYTF
-,TRBJ2-1,TRBV9,-,TGTGCCAGCAGCGTAGCTGAGGGGGCGGGAGGTTTCACCTACAATGAGCAGTTCTTC,CASSVAEGAGGFTYNEQFF
-,TRBJ2-3,TRBV4-2,-,TGTGCCAGCAGCCAAGAGGCCCGGGGAGATACGCAGTATTTT,CASSQEARGDTQYF
-,TRBJ1-1,TRBV18,-,TGTGCCAGCTCACCACAGAGGGTGGTGAACACTGAAGCTTTCTTT,CASSPQRVVNTEAFF